Listed here is a single TCR beta chain. Its target is unknown. Unmatched junction bases numbered 9, after V lost 3 bases and J lost 5 bases. The CDR3 has 16 amino acids. Germline V CDR1 and CDR2: KGHSH, LQKENI. This sample was taken from a study of shared clonotypes between healthy human individuals. Method: immunoSEQ multiplex PCR; TCRdb's copy keeps in-frame clones and lacks some. The repertoire holds approximately 2.5 million clones, with approximately 94% as singletons. General observations from the study: The rarefaction results pointed to incomplete sorted-subset sequencing despite large depth.

The genes are TRBV18 and TRBJ2-3; TRBD1 matches 9 bases. Sample: naive CD4+ T cells sorted from blood. Subset in this sample: CD45RA+ positively selected. This clonotype was sampled from a man aged 18 to 30 in good health. The DNA of the CDR3 is TGTGCCAGCTCACCGACCGGGACAGGGCCCCGAGATACGCAGTATTTT. Translated, it gives CASSPTGTGPRDTQYF.